The table lists the clone carrying this T cell receptor (beta chain) with many counts. This specimen comes from a study of T cells in Graves' hyperthyroidism and ophthalmopathy. The V gene's germline CDR1 is MNHEY and CDR2 SVGAGI. V lost 5 bases and J lost 5, with 9 bases in between. The CDR3 has 12 amino acids. An absence of ophthalmopathy progression within 18 months meant stable Graves' hyperthyroidism. Recently diagnosed hyperthyroidism of less than 2 months' duration affected patients aged 18 to 65. Exclusion criteria comprised uncontrolled infection, other autoimmune disease, pregnancy or lactation. Template material for amplifying TCR beta CDR3 regions consisted of RNA transcripts. TCR CDR3 underwent first-round RT-PCR with the HTBI primer set. MiXCR, run by TCRdb on the multiplex PCR reads, gives a single entry per CDR3 protein. The sample shows around 350,000 distinct CDR3 sequences, approximately 19% of them seen only once.

The source material was blood. The rearrangement uses TRBV6-5 and TRBJ1-2; D is uncertain. The origin of this receptor is a woman younger than 30 with Graves' hyperthyroidism. CDR3: CASSARGYGYTF. The CDR3 DNA is TGTGCCAGCAGTGCTCGAGGGTATGGCTACACCTTC.